Listed below are T cell receptor beta chains from one sample, sequenced in a study of T cell clones after liver transplantation. Data came from immunoSEQ multiplex PCR; TCRdb stores just in-frame clones and leaves some out. The table includes under 85,000 clones, about 80% detected once. The input for sequencing was CD4+ T cells from blood, taken 12 months after liver transplant. These receptors originate from a human patient who received a liver transplant. These T cells may partly come from the graft donor. Both conserved end residues are part of each CDR3. A D gene is named only where the DNA matches it firmly. The size field is filled for only some rows; it gives once, few, many or a size class.

D gene	clone size	J gene	V gene	CDR3 protein
-	few	TRBJ2-1	TRBV30	CAWSVRQFNEQFF
-	-	TRBJ2-2	TRBV11-2	CASSYTNTGELFF
-	-	TRBJ1-1	TRBV11-2	CASSPRPQAAFF
-	-	TRBJ1-1	TRBV9	CASSVDERGRTEAFF
-	few	TRBJ1-5	TRBV13	CASTRGVNQPQHF
-	-	TRBJ2-7	TRBV11-2	CASSLDLKIDLFDEQYF
-	-	TRBJ2-1	TRBV28	CASSSGKSRYNEQFF
-	few	TRBJ1-5	TRBV7-3	CASSQRPDQPQHF
TRBD2	-	TRBJ2-5	TRBV5-6	CASSRRLAGQETQYF
-	-	TRBJ2-5	TRBV10-3	CAISVRDSGDTQYF
-	-	TRBJ2-2	TRBV6-5	CASSAGQLHTGELFF
-	few	TRBJ1-2	TRBV28	CASSKEGGLYGYTF
-	-	TRBJ2-7	TRBV28	CASSSPAVGVYEQYF
TRBD2	-	TRBJ2-7	TRBV28	CASSFSGRFGEQYF
TRBD1	once	TRBJ2-5	TRBV19	CASSETGAQTQYF
TRBD1	few	TRBJ1-5	TRBV19	CASRMTGDQPQHF
TRBD2	-	TRBJ2-7	TRBV5-1	CASSLVVAGDEQYF
TRBD2	-	TRBJ2-2	TRBV19	CASSPGGFNTGELFF
TRBD2	-	TRBJ2-1	TRBV9	CASSPHGTSGRNEQFF
-	-	TRBJ1-1	TRBV14	CASSRALGAPGAFF
TRBD2	-	TRBJ2-1	TRBV14	CASSQTVSGRASQFF
-	few	TRBJ1-5	TRBV6-5	CASSQGGQPQHF
-	-	TRBJ1-1	TRBV5-6	CASSLYGMEAFF
-	-	TRBJ1-2	TRBV2	CASSIAAGGYTF
-	-	TRBJ1-1	TRBV7-9	CASSRGAEAFF
TRBD1	-	TRBJ1-1	TRBV4-2	CASSQDPGGNTEAFF
-	-	TRBJ1-3	TRBV28	CASSLSASGNTIYF
TRBD1	-	TRBJ1-3	TRBV11-2	CASSTGTGGGGNTIYF
-	-	TRBJ1-1	TRBV27	CASSSPPRNTEAFF
-	-	TRBJ2-7	TRBV28	CASSSRRSTTYEQYF
TRBD1	-	TRBJ2-7	TRBV28	CASSRDRGRSYEQYF
-	-	TRBJ2-7	TRBV5-1	CASSSASYEQYF
-	-	TRBJ1-1	TRBV11-2	CASSHPAGEDEAFF
-	-	TRBJ2-1	TRBV7-9	CASSPHRSSYNEQFF
-	-	TRBJ1-2	TRBV10-3	CATWTPAAYGYTF
-	-	TRBJ2-1	TRBV5-1	CASSLAGDILEQFF
-	-	TRBJ2-7	TRBV7-2	CASSAGGSVREQYF
-	-	TRBJ1-1	TRBV9	CASSVGVWNTEAFF
TRBD1	-	TRBJ2-7	TRBV28	CASRPGTGEHYEQYF
-	-	TRBJ1-2	TRBV28	CASSPGQRSNYGYTF
-	-	TRBJ2-1	TRBV7-9	CASSWGLGPLNEQFF
-	-	TRBJ1-4	TRBV28	CASSLYRQDNEKLFF
TRBD1	-	TRBJ2-4	TRBV5-4	CASSPGWDRGGNIQYF
TRBD1	-	TRBJ2-1	TRBV5-1	CASSLGTGSYNEQFF
TRBD1	-	TRBJ2-7	TRBV6-5	CASRAGTGSSYEQYF
TRBD1	few	TRBJ1-2	TRBV28	CASRSPGQGTYYGYTF
-	few	TRBJ1-1	TRBV27	CASSPGLRGPNTEAFF
-	-	TRBJ2-1	TRBV4-1	CASSQDLTNNEQFF
TRBD2	few	TRBJ2-1	TRBV4-1	CASSLVAGQGVGDNEQFF
-	-	TRBJ2-1	TRBV5-1	CASSLVVGSYNEQFF
-	-	TRBJ2-1	TRBV2	CASRGGDNEQFF
-	-	TRBJ2-1	TRBV9	CASSVRWGANEQFF
-	once	TRBJ1-1	TRBV28	CASSLSGFYGTAFF